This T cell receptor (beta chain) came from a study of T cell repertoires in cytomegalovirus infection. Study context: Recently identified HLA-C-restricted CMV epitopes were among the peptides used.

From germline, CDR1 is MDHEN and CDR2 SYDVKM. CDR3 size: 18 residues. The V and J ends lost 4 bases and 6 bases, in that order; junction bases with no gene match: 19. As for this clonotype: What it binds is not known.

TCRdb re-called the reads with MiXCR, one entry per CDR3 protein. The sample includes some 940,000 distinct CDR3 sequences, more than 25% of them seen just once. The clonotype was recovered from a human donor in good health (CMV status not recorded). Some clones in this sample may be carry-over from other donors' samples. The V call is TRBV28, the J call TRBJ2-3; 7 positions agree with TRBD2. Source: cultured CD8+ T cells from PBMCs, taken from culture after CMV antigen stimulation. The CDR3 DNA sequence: TGTGCCAGCAGTTACCCCCTGCGGGGGACCAAAAGGGCGGATACGCAGTATTTT. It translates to CASSYPLRGTKRADTQYF.